This T cell receptor (beta chain) appears in the sequencing data of a study of cytomegalovirus exposure and HLA in healthy donors. The study ran its PCR with 60 Vbeta and 13 Jbeta primers. Clones were sequenced by immunoSEQ multiplex PCR, and TCRdb holds only the in-frame ones, with some missing. The sample shows about 180,000 clones, over 65% of them seen only once. This CDR3 comprises 13 residues. The V gene's germline CDR1 is MNHEY and CDR2 SVGAGI. On this clone: A junction boundary mismatches the germline segment, possibly from a read error.

This receptor was obtained from a man aged 55 to 70 in good health and CMV-seronegative. Source material: PBMCs. The V gene is TRBV6-5, the J gene TRBJ1-2; 11 bases are a match to TRBD1. DNA of the CDR3: TGTGCCAGCAGCAGGACAGGGGGCTATGGCTACCCCTTC. Translated, it gives CASSRTGGYGYPF.